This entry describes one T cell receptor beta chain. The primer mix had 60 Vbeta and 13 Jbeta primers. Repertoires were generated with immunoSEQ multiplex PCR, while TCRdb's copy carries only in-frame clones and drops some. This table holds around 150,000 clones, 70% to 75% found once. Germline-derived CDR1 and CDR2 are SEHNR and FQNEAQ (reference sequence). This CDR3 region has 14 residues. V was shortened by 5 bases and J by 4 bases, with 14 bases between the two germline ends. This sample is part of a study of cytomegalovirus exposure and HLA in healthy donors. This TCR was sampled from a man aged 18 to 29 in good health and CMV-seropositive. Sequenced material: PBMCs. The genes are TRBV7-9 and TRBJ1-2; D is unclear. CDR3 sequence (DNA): TGTGCCAGCAGCCTAGAGCACGGTCCCTATGGCTACACCTTC. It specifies CASSLEHGPYGYTF.